This T cell receptor beta chain originates from a study of T cell responses to AZD1222 COVID-19 vaccine. Sequenced by immunoSEQ multiplex PCR; TCRdb stores in-frame clones only, minus some. The sample includes approximately 190,000 clones, 92% of them seen just once. This clone has just one count. V lost 0 bases, J lost 3 bases, and 5 bases stayed unmatched. The CDR3 runs 16 residues. Germline CDR1 and CDR2: MNHNY and SVGAGI (reference sequence). The sequenced sample was peripheral blood, obtained on day 0 of AZD1222 vaccination. The receptor's source is an adult in good health. This sequence joins TRBV6-6 and TRBJ2-7, with TRBD1 matching 10 bases. The DNA of the CDR3 is TGTGCCAGCAGTTACTCGAGGGGACAGGGGAACTACGAGCAGTACTTC. Amino acid sequence: CASSYSRGQGNYEQYF.